These 12 T cell receptor beta chains originate from one sample sequenced in a study of CD8+ T cells in alopecia areata. Samples from alopecia areata patients were lesional scalp punch biopsies and peripheral blood. Following extraction, RNA underwent reverse transcription to cDNA, which served as the sequencing template. Clones were read by immunoSEQ multiplex PCR, and TCRdb kept only the in-frame ones, dropping some. Among 5,500 to 7,500 clones, around 60% were seen once, and the ten largest hold approximately 15%. The material sequenced was skin. All receptors derive from a human donor with alopecia areata.

The genes are TRBV9 and TRBJ2-3, with D possibly being TRBD2 (5 bases). This CDR3 comprises 16 residues. Germline CDR1 SGDLS, CDR2 YYNGEE. V was clipped by 2 bases and J by 0 bases, with 13 bases between them. In nucleotides, the CDR3 is TGTGCCAGCAGCGTCGATTCGCGGGCTAGCACAGATACGCAGTATTTT. It encodes CASSVDSRASTDTQYF.

This clone turned up a few times. The chain is built from TRBV4-1 and TRBJ1-2; tentatively, D is TRBD1 (6 bases). V lost 1 base and J lost 2, with 11 bases in between. The germline V gene has CDR1 MGHRA and CDR2 YSYEKL. The CDR3 covers 15 residues. CDR3 sequence (DNA): TGCGCCAGCAGCCAAGCGCGCGGACAGAACTATGGCTACACCTTC. This codes for CASSQARGQNYGYTF.

V is TRBV6-5 and J is TRBJ1-1, with 9 bases matching TRBD1. CDR1 is MNHEY and CDR2 is SVGAGI in the germline V gene. The CDR3 covers 14 residues. Trimming cost V 5 bases and J 8 bases; bases outside gene matches: 9. The chain's CDR3 is CASSARDRVSEAFF. DNA of the CDR3: TGTGCCAGCAGTGCGCGGGACAGGGTCTCAGAAGCTTTCTTT.

The genes are TRBV28 and TRBJ2-2; TRBD2 matches 7 bases. From germline, CDR1 is MDHEN and CDR2 SYDVKM. The CDR3 has 16 amino acids. Losses at the gene ends were 5 bases for V and 7 bases for J; bases not matched to a gene: 13. In DNA form, the CDR3 reads TGTGCCAGCAGTACCCTTAGCGGGCTGAGGGGCGGGGAGCTGTTTTTT. Translating gives CASSTLSGLRGGELFF. Looking up the rest from reference TRBV28 and TRBJ2-2 gives the full variable domain: DVKVTQSSRYLVKRTGEKVFLECVQDMDHENMFWYRQDPGLGLRLIYFSYDVKMKEKGDIPEGYSVSREKKERFSLILESASTNQTSMYLCASSTLSGLRGGELFFGEGSRLTVL.

The sample holds a few counts of this clone. The chain employs TRBV6-5 and TRBJ1-6, with 7 bases identical to TRBD1. The CDR3 is 15 residues long. Per the germline V gene, CDR1 is MNHEY and CDR2 is SVGAGI. Trimming cost V 6 bases and J 6 bases; bases outside gene matches: 8. For the CDR3, the DNA is TGTGCCAGCAGCTACCGGGACAGTTTTAATTCACCCCTCCACTTT. It translates to CASSYRDSFNSPLHF.

The CDR3 sequence is CASSIGRGITSYGYTF. DNA of the CDR3: TGTGCCAGTAGTATCGGCAGGGGAATCACCTCCTATGGCTACACCTTC. The genes are TRBV19 and TRBJ1-2; tentative D call: TRBD1 (6 bases). Germline CDR1 reads LNHDA; CDR2 reads SQIVND (reference sequence). This CDR3 spans 16 amino acids. V was shortened by 3 bases and J by 4 bases, with 18 bases between the two germline ends. Based on the CDR3 plus reference TRBV19 and TRBJ1-2, the full variable domain is DGGITQSPKYLFRKEGQNVTLSCEQNLNHDAMYWYRQDPGQGLRLIYYSQIVNDFQKGDIAEGYSVSREKKESFPLTVTSAQKNPTAFYLCASSIGRGITSYGYTFGSGTRLTVV.

J is TRBJ2-3 and V is TRBV10-3; TRBD2 matches at 8 bases. Germline CDR1 is ENHRY and CDR2 is SYGVKD. V trimming: 3 bases; J trimming: 1 base; junction bases outside the gene matches: 3. The CDR3 loop spans 15 amino acids. The DNA of the CDR3 is TGTGCCATCAGTGACCCGGGGGGGGGCACAGATACGCAGTATTTT. The encoded protein is CAISDPGGGTDTQYF.

There are a few counts of this clone. The V gene is TRBV29-1, the J gene TRBJ2-7; TRBD2 is a possible D gene (5 bases). CDR3 length: 15 residues. V gave up 3 bases and J gave up 3 bases, with 18 bases separating them. Germline loops: CDR1 SQVTM, CDR2 ANQGSEA. The DNA of the CDR3 is TGCAGCGTTGACAGGTGGCCGGGGAAGAACTACGAGCAGTACTTC. It specifies CSVDRWPGKNYEQYF.

The chain joins TRBV29-1 to TRBJ2-1; D ambiguous. CDR1 SQVTM and CDR2 ANQGSEA come from the germline V gene. V was shortened by 4 bases and J by 2 bases, with 12 bases between the two germline ends. This CDR3 spans 14 amino acids. The CDR3: CSVGGVSAYNEQFF. The CDR3 DNA sequence: TGCAGCGTTGGGGGTGTATCAGCCTACAATGAGCAGTTCTTC.

This chain uses TRBV19 with TRBJ2-7, with D hard to call. Per germline, CDR1 LNHDA and CDR2 SQIVND (reference sequence). The CDR3 has 13 residues. V lost 3 bases and J 1 base, leaving 7 bases between the germline ends. CDR3 residues: CASSMLGSYEQYF. DNA of the CDR3: TGTGCCAGTAGTATGCTGGGTTCCTACGAGCAGTACTTC.

J is TRBJ2-2 and V is TRBV6-5; D may match TRBD1 or TRBD2 (5 bases each). This CDR3 contains 15 residues. Germline-derived CDR1 and CDR2 are MNHEY and SVGAGI. V lost 8 bases, J lost 1 base, and 14 bases lay in between. CDR3 DNA sequence: TGTGCCAGCTGTTCAGAGGGGCTGAACACCGGGGAGCTGTTTTTT. This sequence encodes CASCSEGLNTGELFF.

There are a few counts of this clone. The rearrangement links TRBV7-8 to TRBJ2-1; 11 positions agree with TRBD2. Germline V gives CDR1 SGHVS, CDR2 FQNEAQ. J lost 9 bases, V lost 1 base, and 8 bases had no gene match. This CDR3 is 16 amino acids long. CDR3 DNA sequence: TGTGCCAGCAGCTTAGATCTAGCGGGAGGATCTGGTGAGCAGTTCTTC. This encodes CASSLDLAGGSGEQFF.